This section outlines one T cell receptor beta chain sequence together with its context. What it binds is unknown. V was clipped by 4 bases and J by 0 bases; unmatched bases: 3. The CDR3 has 15 amino acids. In germline, CDR1 is MNHNY, CDR2 SVGAGI (reference sequence). PCR was performed using 60 Vbeta and 13 Jbeta primers. The protocol was immunoSEQ multiplex PCR, while the TCRdb copy is restricted to in-frame clones and leaves out a portion. The sample gives 150,000 or so clones, roughly 80% of which show up once; 1.3% is in the top ten. These data originate in a study of cytomegalovirus exposure and HLA in healthy donors. Findings of the study overall: A later analysis reportedly found that, within productive TCRs, an Asian-associated ancestry cluster had fewer N-insertions than the mean observed across the roughly 730 donors.

This rearrangement joins TRBV6-6 to TRBJ1-3; 7 bases agree with TRBD1. Sample: PBMCs. The receptor was isolated from a man in his fifties or sixties in good health and CMV-seropositive. CDR3 sequence: CASSSTGSSGNTIYF. CDR3 sequence (DNA): TGTGCCAGCAGTTCGACAGGGAGCTCTGGAAACACCATATATTTT.